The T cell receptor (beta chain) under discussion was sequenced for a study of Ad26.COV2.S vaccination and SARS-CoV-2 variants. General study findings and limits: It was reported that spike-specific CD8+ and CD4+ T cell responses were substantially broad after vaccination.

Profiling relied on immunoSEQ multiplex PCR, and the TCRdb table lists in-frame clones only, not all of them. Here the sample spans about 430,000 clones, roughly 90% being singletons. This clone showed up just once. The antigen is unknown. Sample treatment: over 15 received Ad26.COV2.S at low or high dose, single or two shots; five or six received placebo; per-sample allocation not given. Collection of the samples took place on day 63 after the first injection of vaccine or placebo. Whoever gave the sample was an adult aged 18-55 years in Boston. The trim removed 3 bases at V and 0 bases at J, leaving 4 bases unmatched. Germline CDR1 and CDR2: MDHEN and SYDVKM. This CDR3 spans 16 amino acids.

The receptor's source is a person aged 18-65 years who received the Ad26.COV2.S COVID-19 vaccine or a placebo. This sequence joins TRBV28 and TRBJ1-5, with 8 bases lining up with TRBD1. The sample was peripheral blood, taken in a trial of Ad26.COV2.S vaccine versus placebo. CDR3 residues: CASSFFGQGSNQPQHF. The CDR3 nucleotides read TGTGCCAGCAGTTTTTTTGGACAGGGTAGCAATCAGCCCCAGCATTTT.